Below, one T cell receptor beta chain is given with its context. Its target is unknown. TCRdb re-analysed the reads in MiXCR, keeping a single row per CDR3 protein. The table has about 220,000 distinct CDR3 sequences, roughly two fifths seen once. These data come from a study of T cell repertoires in cytomegalovirus infection. Study information: Recently identified HLA-C-restricted CMV epitopes were among the peptides used. Evidence of both CMV infection and a matching HLA type came from public TCR beta signatures. Study outcomes and limitations: The ex vivo response was dominated by HLA-C-restricted CMV-specific TCR beta clonotypes.

CDR3 length: 12 amino acids. V was clipped by 4 bases and J by 3 bases, with 5 bases between them. CDR1 and CDR2 from the germline V gene are WNHNN and SYGVQD (reference sequence). V gene TRBV10-1 combines with J gene TRBJ2-3; D not certain. The sequence was obtained from a human donor in good health (CMV status not recorded). Some clones in this sample may be carry-over from other donors' samples. The sample in question was CD8+ T cells from cultured PBMCs, obtained from culture after CMV antigen stimulation. CDR3: CASSGVTDTQYF. The CDR3 region has the DNA TGCGCCAGCAGTGGAGTGACAGATACGCAGTATTTT.